The clone carrying this TCR beta chain was picked up many times. Time point: newly diagnosed GD, antithyroid drugs for less than 3 months. RNA isolated from PBMCs was used to make the TCR library. This sample was taken from a study of regulatory T cells in long-lasting Graves disease. For TCR beta, libraries came from iRepertoire HTBI primers and Arm-PCR of CDR3 regions. TCRdb re-analysed the multiplex PCR reads in MiXCR, keeping a single row per CDR3 protein. The sample shows around 400,000 distinct CDR3 sequences, 15% to 18% of them seen only once. Trimming pared 1 base from V and 15 bases from J, leaving 13 bases between. This CDR3 region has 13 residues. Germline CDR1 MGHRA, CDR2 YSYEKL.

The sequencing used peripheral blood mononuclear cells (PBMCs), collected at new diagnosis, from a patient treated with antithyroid drugs. The chain links TRBV4-1 to TRBJ1-6; TRBD1 might be the D (5 bases). The origin of this receptor is a female donor with Graves disease. DNA for the CDR3: TGCGCCAGCAGCCAAGCCGGGGGTTTGGGCCTCCACTTT. Encoded protein: CASSQAGGLGLHF.